A single sample gave rise to the 5 T cell receptor beta chains below, sequenced in a study of blood T cells in healthy people across ages. A second PCR of 7 to 11 cycles used a sample-barcoded 5' primer and a J-beta primer mix. TCRdb reprocessed the 5' RACE reads via MiXCR and lists one record per CDR3 protein. The data show about a million distinct CDR3 sequences, 35% to 40% seen once. Material for sequencing was blood. These receptors were obtained from a man aged 18 to 30 in good health.

The chain carries TRBV28 and TRBJ1-2, with no clear D. Trimming shortened V by 2 bases and J by 3 bases, and 13 bases separated the two germline ends. The V gene's germline CDR1 is MDHEN and CDR2 SYDVKM. The CDR3 covers 15 residues. For the CDR3, the DNA is TGTGCCAGCAGTTTAATAGGCGGAGATTACTATGGCTACACCTTC. Protein product: CASSLIGGDYYGYTF.

This clonotype was observed a few times. V and J are TRBV9 and TRBJ2-1; D unclear. CDR3 length equals 14 residues. CDR1 is SGDLS, CDR2 YYNGEE, per germline. V lost 0 bases and J lost 5, with 9 bases in between. CDR3 bases: TGTGCCAGCAGCGTAGGGACCATCGACAATGAGCAGTTCTTC. This sequence encodes CASSVGTIDNEQFF.

This clonotype appeared a few times. The chain combines TRBV20-1 with TRBJ2-7; TRBD1 might be the D (5 bases). Trimming took 0 bases from V and 4 from J, leaving 10 bases between them. This CDR3 is built from 13 residues. The germline V gene encodes CDR1 DFQATT and CDR2 SNEGSKA (reference sequence). The CDR3 here is CSARDTGSYEQYF. As DNA, the CDR3 is TGCAGTGCTAGAGATACAGGTTCTTACGAGCAGTACTTC.

Notes on this clonotype: Its ends do not fully match the called genes, so a read error is possible. V is TRBV2 and J is TRBJ2-1; 9 nucleotides align to TRBD1. CDR1 is SNHLY, CDR2 FYNNEI, per germline. This CDR3 region has 14 residues. CDR3 bases: TGTACCAGCAATCCGGACAGGGGATACAATGAGCAGTTCTTC. Translation: CTSNPDRGYNEQFF.

This chain links TRBV5-6 with TRBJ1-4; D not resolved. Between the trimmed V and J ends, which lost 6 bases and 3 bases, there was a span of 12 bases. Germline V gene data show CDR1 as SGHDT and CDR2 as YYEEEE. The CDR3 spans 14 residues. CDR3 DNA sequence: TGTGCCAGCACCAACGGGTCCGCTAATGAAAAACTGTTTTTT. It codes for CASTNGSANEKLFF.